This T cell receptor (beta chain) appears in the sequencing data of a study of CD8+CD57+ T cells in acquired aplastic anemia (dated 2018 in TCRdb). Regarding the complete study: Extracted DNA from sorted CD4+ and CD8+ cells averaged approximately 3 ug, ranging from about 0.18 to 27.4 ug. CD8+CD57+ expansion was defined as frequency above the mean frequency observed in healthy subjects. General study outcomes and caveats: Although 25 to 30 CD8+ CDR3 sequences were shared by patients and controls, these sequences appeared highly expressed in patients and within the immunodominant clones of patients. CD8+ Simpson's diversity did not differ significantly between patients and healthy controls (P=0.060).

About this clonotype itself: The target of this receptor is not known. No qualities accompany the bases; no much larger clone lies one base away.

The CDR3 holds 14 amino acids from the cysteine to the phenylalanine. Just the 42-base CDR3 DNA is kept, in frame starting at base 1. V has 6 bases trimmed and J has 6 bases trimmed; junction bases matching no gene number 8. According to the germline V gene (reference sequence), CDR1 reads LNHDA and CDR2 reads SQIVND. The patients picked for sequencing were ones in whom flow cytometry had shown an expansion of CD8+CD57+ cells. Severe acquired aplastic anemia was diagnosed in all patients according to International Study of Aplastic Anemia and Agranulocytosis and Camitta criteria. No patient had received any therapy when blood was sampled. In the study, sorted CD4+ and CD8+ blood T cells from patients with severe aplastic anemia and from healthy subjects underwent deep sequencing of TCR repertoires. Patients were enrolled under clinicaltrials.gov protocols 00001620, 01623167, 00001397, 00071045, 00081523 and 00961064 in the USA. Ficoll-Paque density gradient centrifugation was used to isolate peripheral blood mononuclear cells. Before DNA was extracted, CD4+ and CD8+ T cells were sorted using either FACS or magnetic beads.

TCR beta VDJ combination and CDR3 sequence profiling used genomic DNA as the template. An Illumina HiSeq 2000 was the platform used for TCR repertoire sequencing. Regarding the original processing steps: Repertoires were assessed using TRBV/TRBJ rearrangement plots, CDR3 size and DJ length profiles, and Simpson's diversity index. Whichever DNA sequence was most abundant in the deep sequencing data was defined as the immunodominant clone. CDR3 amino acid sequences were screened for sharing across subjects and compared with published repertoires and the VDJdb database. In TCRdb, the public reads were trimmed at Q25 with fastp and aligned with MiXCR, with productive beta chains retained. Duplicate CDR3 protein sequences are folded into a single record with the most common DNA and genes. The authors' filters were not applied to this entry. The sample records about 200,000 distinct CDR3 sequences, more than 55% of which are singletons. The ten biggest clones cover around 50% of the sample.

The sequence was collected from a human donor with aplastic anemia. Rearrangement joined TRBV19 to TRBJ1-5; 7 bases in the middle match TRBD1. The sample comprised sorted CD4+, CD8+, or CD8+CD57+ T cells (not recorded which) from PBMCs. The DNA is as follows: TGTGCCAGTAGGTTGGACAGGCTGAGTCAGCCCCAGCATTTT. The resulting protein is CASRLDRLSQPQHF.